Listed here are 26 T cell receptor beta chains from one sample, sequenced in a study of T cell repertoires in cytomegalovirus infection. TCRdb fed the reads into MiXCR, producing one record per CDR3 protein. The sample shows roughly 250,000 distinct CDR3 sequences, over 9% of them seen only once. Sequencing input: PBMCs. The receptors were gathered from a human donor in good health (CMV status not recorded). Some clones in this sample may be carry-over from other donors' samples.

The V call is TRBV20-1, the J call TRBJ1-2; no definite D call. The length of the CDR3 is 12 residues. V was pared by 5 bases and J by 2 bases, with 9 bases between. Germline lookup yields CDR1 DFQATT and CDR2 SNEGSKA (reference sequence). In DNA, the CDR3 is TGCAGTGCTCCTAACCAGAACTATGGCTACACCTTC. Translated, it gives CSAPNQNYGYTF.

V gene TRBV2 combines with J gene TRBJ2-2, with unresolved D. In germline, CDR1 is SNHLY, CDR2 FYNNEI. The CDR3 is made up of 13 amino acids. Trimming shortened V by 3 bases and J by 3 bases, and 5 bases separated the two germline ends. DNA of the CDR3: TGTGCCAGCAGTGAGTCGTACACCGGGGAGCTGTTTTTT. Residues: CASSESYTGELFF.

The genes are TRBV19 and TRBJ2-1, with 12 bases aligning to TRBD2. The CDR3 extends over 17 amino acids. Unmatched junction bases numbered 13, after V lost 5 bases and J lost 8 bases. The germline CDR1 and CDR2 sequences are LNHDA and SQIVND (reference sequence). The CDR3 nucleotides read TGTGCCAGTAGTCCAGCTAGCGGGAGGGCCAAGGAACATGAGCAGTTCTTC. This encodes CASSPASGRAKEHEQFF.

This chain's CDR3 is CAISGQETYNEQFF. For the CDR3, the DNA is TGTGCCATCAGCGGACAGGAAACCTACAATGAGCAGTTCTTC. The chain is built from TRBV10-3 and TRBJ2-1, with 7 positions matching TRBD1. The CDR3 totals 14 residues. Germline assignment: CDR1 ENHRY and CDR2 SYGVKD. V was clipped by 6 bases and J by 2 bases; unmatched bases: 4.

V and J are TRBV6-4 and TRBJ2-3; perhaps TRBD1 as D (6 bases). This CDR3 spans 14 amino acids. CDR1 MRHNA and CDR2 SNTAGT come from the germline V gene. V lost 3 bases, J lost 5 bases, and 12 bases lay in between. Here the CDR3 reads CASSEQGHLDTQYF. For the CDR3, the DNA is TGTGCCAGCAGTGAACAGGGTCATTTAGATACGCAGTATTTT.

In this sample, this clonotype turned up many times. In DNA form, the CDR3 reads TGTGCCAGTAGTACTAACTCAGGGAGTAGCAATGGCTACACCTTC. Its translation: CASSTNSGSSNGYTF. V gene TRBV19 combines with J gene TRBJ1-2; D may be TRBD1 (5 bases). The CDR3 runs 15 residues. Trimming removed 4 bases from V and 6 bases from J, with 18 bases in between. Germline lookup yields CDR1 LNHDA and CDR2 SQIVND (reference sequence).

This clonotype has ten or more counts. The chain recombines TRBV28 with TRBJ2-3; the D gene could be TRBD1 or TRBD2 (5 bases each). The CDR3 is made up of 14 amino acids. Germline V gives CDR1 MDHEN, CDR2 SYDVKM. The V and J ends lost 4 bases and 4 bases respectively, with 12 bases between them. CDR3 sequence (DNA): TGTGCCAGCAGTTCCTCCGGGGCCCCAGATACGCAGTATTTT. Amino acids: CASSSSGAPDTQYF.

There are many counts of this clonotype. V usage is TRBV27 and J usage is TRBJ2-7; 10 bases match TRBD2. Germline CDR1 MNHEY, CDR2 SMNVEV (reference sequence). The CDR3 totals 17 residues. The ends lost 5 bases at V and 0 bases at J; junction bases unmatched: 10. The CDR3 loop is CASSLGVGTSVSYEQYF. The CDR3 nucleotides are TGTGCCAGCAGTCTTGGCGTCGGGACTAGCGTCTCCTACGAGCAGTACTTC.

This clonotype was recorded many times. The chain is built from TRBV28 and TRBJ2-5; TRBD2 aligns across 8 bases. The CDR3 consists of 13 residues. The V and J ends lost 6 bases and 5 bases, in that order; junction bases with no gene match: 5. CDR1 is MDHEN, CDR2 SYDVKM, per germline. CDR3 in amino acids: CASSGGGRETQYF. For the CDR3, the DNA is TGTGCCAGCAGCGGGGGGGGCCGGGAGACCCAGTACTTC.

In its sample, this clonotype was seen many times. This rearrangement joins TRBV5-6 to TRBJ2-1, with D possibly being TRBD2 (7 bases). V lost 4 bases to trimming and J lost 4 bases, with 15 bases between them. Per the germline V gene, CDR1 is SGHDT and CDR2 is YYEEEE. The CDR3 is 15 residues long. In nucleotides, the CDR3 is TGTGCCAGCAGCCGTGGCGGGGGCCTGTACAATGAGCAGTTCTTC. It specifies CASSRGGGLYNEQFF.

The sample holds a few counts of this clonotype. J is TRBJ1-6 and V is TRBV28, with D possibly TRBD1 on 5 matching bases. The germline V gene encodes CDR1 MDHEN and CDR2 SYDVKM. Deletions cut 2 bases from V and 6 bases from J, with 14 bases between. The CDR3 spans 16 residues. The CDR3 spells CASSLGQGRFNSPLHF. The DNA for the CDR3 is TGTGCCAGCAGTTTAGGGCAGGGAAGGTTTAATTCACCCCTCCACTTT.

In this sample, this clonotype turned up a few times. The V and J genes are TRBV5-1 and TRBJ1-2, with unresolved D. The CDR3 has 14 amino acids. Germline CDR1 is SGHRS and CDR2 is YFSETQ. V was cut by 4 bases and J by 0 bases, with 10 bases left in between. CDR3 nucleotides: TGCGCCAGCAGCAGTTTACAGACTAACTATGGCTACACCTTC. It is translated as CASSSLQTNYGYTF. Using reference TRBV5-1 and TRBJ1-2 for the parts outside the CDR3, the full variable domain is KAGVTQTPRYLIKTRGQQVTLSCSPISGHRSVSWYQQTPGQGLQFLFEYFSETQRNKGNFPGRFSGRQFSNSRSEMNVSTLELGDSALYLCASSSLQTNYGYTFGSGTRLTVV.

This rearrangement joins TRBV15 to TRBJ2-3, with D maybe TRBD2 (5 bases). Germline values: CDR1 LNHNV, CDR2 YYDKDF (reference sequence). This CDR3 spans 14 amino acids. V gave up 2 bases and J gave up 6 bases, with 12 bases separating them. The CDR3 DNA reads TGTGCCACCAGCAGAACGGGCCGGAGGGATACGCAGTATTTT. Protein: CATSRTGRRDTQYF. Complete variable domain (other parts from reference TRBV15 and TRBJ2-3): DAMVIQNPRYQVTQFGKPVTLSCSQTLNHNVMYWYQQKSSQAPKLLFHYYDKDFNNEADTPDNFQSRRPNTSFCFLDIRSPGLGDTAMYLCATSRTGRRDTQYFGPGTRLTVL.

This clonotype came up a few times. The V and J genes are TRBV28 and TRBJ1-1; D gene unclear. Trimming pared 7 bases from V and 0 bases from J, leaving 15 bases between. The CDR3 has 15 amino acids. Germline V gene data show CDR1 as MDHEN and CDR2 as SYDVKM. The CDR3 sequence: CASTPLRALNTEAFF. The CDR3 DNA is TGTGCCAGCACCCCCCTAAGGGCGTTGAACACTGAAGCTTTCTTT. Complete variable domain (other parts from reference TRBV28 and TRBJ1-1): DVKVTQSSRYLVKRTGEKVFLECVQDMDHENMFWYRQDPGLGLRLIYFSYDVKMKEKGDIPEGYSVSREKKERFSLILESASTNQTSMYLCASTPLRALNTEAFFGQGTRLTVV.

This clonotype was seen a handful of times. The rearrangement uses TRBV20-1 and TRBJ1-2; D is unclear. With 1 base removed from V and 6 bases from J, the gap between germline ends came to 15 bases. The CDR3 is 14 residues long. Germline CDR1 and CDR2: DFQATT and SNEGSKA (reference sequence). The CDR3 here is CSARVGSLRDGYTF. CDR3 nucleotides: TGCAGTGCTAGAGTGGGGTCCCTGAGGGATGGCTACACCTTC.

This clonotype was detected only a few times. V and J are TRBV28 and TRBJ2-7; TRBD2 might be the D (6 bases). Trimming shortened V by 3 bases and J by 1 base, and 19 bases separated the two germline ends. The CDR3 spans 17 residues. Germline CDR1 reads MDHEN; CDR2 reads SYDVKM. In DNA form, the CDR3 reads TGTGCCAGCAGTTTCAAGGGAGGACTCGTTCGGTCCTACGAGCAGTACTTC. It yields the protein CASSFKGGLVRSYEQYF.

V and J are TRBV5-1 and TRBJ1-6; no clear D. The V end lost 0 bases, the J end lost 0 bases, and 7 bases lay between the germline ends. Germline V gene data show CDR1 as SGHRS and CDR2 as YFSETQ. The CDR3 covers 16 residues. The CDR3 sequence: CASSLAVDSYNSPLHF. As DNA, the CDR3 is TGCGCCAGCAGCTTGGCAGTCGACTCCTATAATTCACCCCTCCACTTT.

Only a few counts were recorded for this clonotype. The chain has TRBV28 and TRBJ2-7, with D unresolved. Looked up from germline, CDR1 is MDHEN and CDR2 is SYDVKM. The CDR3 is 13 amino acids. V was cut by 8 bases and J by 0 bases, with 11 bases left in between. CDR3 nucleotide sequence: TGTGCCAGCGAGAGCATGCCCTCCTACGAGCAGTACTTC. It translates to CASESMPSYEQYF. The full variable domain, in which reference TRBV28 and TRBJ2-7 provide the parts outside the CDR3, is DVKVTQSSRYLVKRTGEKVFLECVQDMDHENMFWYRQDPGLGLRLIYFSYDVKMKEKGDIPEGYSVSREKKERFSLILESASTNQTSMYLCASESMPSYEQYFGPGTRLTVT.

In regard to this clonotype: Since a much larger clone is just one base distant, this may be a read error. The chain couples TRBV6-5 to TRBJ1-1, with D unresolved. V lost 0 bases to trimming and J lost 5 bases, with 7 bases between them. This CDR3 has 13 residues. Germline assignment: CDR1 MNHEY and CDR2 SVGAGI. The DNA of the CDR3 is TGTGCCAGCAGTTACTCGAGACGGACTGAAGCTTTCTTT. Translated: CASSYSRRTEAFF.

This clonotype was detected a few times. The CDR3 here is CARGGSQETQYF. In DNA, the CDR3 is TGTGCCAGAGGGGGCAGCCAAGAGACCCAGTACTTC. The chain couples TRBV7-3 to TRBJ2-5; 7 nucleotides match TRBD1. Per germline, CDR1 SGHTA and CDR2 FQGTGA. This CDR3 has 12 amino acids. Trimming at V came to 9 bases and at J to 1 base, leaving 2 bases not matched to a gene.

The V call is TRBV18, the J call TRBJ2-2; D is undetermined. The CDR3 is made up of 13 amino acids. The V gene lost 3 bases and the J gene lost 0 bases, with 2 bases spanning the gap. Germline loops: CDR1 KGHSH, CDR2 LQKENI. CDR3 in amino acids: CASSPPNTGELFF. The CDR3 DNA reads TGTGCCAGCTCACCGCCGAACACCGGGGAGCTGTTTTTT.

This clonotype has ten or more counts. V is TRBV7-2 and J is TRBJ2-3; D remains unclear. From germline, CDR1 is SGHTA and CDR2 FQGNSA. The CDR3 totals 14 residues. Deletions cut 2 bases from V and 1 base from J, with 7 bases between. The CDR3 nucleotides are TGTGCCAGCAGCTTAAACGGCGGCACAGATACGCAGTATTTT. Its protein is CASSLNGGTDTQYF.

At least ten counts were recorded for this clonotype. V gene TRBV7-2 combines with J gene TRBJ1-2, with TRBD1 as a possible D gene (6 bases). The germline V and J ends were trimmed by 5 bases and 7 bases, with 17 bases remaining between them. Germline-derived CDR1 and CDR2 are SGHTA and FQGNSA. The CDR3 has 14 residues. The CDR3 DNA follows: TGTGCCAGCAGCAAAGGAGGGGGGACGGGTGGCTACACCTTC. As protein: CASSKGGGTGGYTF.

The CDR3: CASSLRQVVWDEQYF. The CDR3 coding sequence is TGTGCCAGCAGCCTACGACAGGTAGTTTGGGACGAGCAGTACTTC. J is TRBJ2-7 and V is TRBV14; a weak D match, TRBD1 (6 bases). This CDR3 has 15 amino acids. Germline V lookup: CDR1 SGHDN, CDR2 FVKESK. The germline V and J ends were trimmed by 4 bases and 5 bases, with 18 bases remaining between them.

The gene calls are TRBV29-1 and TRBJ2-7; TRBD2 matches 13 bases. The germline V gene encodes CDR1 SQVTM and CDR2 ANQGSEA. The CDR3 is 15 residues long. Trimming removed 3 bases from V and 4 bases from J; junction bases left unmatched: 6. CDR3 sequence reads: CSVDGTSGNPYEQYF. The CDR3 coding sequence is TGCAGCGTTGACGGGACTAGCGGGAACCCTTACGAGCAGTACTTC.

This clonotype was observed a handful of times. CDR3 sequence: CASSLAGWQGNINEQFF. As DNA, the CDR3 is TGTGCCAGCAGCTTAGCGGGTTGGCAGGGGAACATCAATGAGCAGTTCTTC. This chain joins TRBV7-9 and TRBJ2-1, with a weak D call TRBD1 (6 bases). The V gene's germline CDR1 is SEHNR and CDR2 FQNEAQ (reference sequence). V shed 0 bases and J shed 6 bases, with 18 bases lying between them. CDR3 length equals 17 residues. Full variable domain (missing parts from reference TRBV7-9 and TRBJ2-1): DTGVSQNPRHKITKRGQNVTFRCDPISEHNRLYWYRQTLGQGPEFLTYFQNEAQLEKSRLLSDRFSAERPKGSFSTLEIQRTEQGDSAMYLCASSLAGWQGNINEQFFGPGTRLTVL.